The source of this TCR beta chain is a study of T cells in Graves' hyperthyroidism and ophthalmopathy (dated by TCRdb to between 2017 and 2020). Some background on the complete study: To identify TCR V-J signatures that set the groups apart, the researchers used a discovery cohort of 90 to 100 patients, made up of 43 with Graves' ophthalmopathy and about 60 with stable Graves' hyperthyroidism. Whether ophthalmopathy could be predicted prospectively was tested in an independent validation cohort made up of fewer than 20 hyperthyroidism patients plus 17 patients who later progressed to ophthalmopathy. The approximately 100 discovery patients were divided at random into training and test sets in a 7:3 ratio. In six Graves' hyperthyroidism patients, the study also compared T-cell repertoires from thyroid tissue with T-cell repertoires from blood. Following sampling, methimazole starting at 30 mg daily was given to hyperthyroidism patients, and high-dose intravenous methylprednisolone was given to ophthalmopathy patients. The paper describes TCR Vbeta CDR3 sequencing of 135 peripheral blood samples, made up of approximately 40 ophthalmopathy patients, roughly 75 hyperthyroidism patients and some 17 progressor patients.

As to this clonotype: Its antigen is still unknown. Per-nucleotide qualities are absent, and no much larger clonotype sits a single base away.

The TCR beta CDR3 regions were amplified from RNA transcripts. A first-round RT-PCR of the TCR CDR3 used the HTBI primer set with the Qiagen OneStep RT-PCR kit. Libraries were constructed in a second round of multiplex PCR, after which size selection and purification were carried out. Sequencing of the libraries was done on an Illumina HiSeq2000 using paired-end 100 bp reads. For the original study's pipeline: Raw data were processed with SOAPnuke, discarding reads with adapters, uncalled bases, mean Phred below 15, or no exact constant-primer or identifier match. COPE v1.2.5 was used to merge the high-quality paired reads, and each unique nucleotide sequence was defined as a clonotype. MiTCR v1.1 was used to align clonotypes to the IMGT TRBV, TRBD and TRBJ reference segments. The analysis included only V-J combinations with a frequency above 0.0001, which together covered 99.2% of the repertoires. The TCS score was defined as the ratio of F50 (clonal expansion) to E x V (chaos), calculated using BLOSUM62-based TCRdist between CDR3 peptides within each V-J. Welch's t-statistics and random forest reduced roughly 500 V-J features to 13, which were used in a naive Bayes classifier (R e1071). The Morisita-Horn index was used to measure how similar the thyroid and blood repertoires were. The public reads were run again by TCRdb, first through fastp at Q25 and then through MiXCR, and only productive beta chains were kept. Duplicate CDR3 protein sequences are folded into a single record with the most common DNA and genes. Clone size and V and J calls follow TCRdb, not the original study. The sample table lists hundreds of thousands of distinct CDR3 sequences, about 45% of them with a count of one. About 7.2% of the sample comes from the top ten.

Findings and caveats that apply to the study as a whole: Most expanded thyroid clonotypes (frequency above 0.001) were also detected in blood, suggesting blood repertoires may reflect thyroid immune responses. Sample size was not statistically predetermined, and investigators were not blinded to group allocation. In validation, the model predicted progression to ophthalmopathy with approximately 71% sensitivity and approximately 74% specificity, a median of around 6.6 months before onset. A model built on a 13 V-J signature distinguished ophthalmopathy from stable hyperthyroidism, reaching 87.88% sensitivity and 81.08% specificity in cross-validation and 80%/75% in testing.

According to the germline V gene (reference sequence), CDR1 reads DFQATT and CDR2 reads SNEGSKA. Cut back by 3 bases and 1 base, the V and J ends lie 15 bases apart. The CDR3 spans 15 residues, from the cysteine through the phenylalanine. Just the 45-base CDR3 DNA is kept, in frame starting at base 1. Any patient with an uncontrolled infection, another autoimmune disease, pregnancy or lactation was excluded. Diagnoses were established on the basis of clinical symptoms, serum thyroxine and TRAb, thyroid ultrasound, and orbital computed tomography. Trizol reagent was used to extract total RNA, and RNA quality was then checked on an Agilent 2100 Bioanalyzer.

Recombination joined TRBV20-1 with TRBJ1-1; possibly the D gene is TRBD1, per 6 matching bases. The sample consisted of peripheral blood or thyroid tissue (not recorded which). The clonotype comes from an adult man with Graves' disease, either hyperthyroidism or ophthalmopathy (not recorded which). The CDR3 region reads CSASKRARGNTEAFF. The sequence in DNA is TGCAGTGCTAGTAAGCGGGCCAGGGGGAACACTGAAGCTTTCTTT.